This T cell receptor beta chain was recorded in a study of blood T cell repertoires in COVID-19. Looking at the study overall: The origin of the acute and convalescent COVID-19 samples was the United States, Italy and Spain. T cells, B-cell-depleted T cells, or PBMCs supplied cDNA or gDNA.

This CDR3 has 17 amino acids. Germline V gives CDR1 LNHDA, CDR2 SQIVND (reference sequence). Losses at the gene ends were 3 bases for V and 5 bases for J; bases not matched to a gene: 9. Under the authors' procedure: Quantification of nucleated cells was approximated via reference gene primer amplification. TCRdb's table, derived via immunoSEQ multiplex PCR, lists solely in-frame clones and lacks some. That table is the source of V, J and clone size, and D and trimming were worked out from the DNA. The sample has some 150,000 clones; around 89% are singletons. The sequenced sample was peripheral blood. The TCR comes from a middle-aged woman with acute or convalescent COVID-19. The chain joins TRBV19 to TRBJ2-3; TRBD2 matches at 12 bases. The chain's CDR3 is CASSIWRLAGVEDTQYF. Here the CDR3 DNA reads TGTGCCAGTAGTATCTGGCGACTAGCGGGAGTTGAAGATACGCAGTATTTT.